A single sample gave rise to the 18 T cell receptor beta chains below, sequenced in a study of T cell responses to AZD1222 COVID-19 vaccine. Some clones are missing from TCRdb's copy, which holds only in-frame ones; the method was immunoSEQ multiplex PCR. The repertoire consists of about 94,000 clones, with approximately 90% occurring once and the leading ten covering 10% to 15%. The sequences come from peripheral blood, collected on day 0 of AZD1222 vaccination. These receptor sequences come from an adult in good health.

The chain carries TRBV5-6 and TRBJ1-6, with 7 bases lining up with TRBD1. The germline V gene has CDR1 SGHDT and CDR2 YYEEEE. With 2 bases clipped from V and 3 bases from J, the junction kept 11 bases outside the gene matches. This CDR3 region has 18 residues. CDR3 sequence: CASSFPGDRDIYNSPLHF. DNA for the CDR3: TGTGCCAGCAGCTTTCCCGGAGACAGGGATATCTATAATTCACCCCTCCACTTT.

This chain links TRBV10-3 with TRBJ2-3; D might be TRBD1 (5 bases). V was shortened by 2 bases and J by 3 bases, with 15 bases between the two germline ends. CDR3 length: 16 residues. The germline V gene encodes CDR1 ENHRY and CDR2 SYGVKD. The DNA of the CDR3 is TGTGCCATCAGTGAGGGGGCAGGAGTGGGAACAGATACGCAGTATTTT. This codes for CAISEGAGVGTDTQYF.

In DNA, the CDR3 is TGTGCCAGCAGCGGGGGGCCCGGGACAGGGATCGGATATGGCTACACCTTC. Residues: CASSGGPGTGIGYGYTF. This chain joins TRBV9 and TRBJ1-2; 9 nucleotides line up with TRBD1. V was clipped by 3 bases and J by 5 bases; unmatched bases: 14. The CDR3 has 17 residues. Germline V gene sequence: CDR1 SGDLS, CDR2 YYNGEE.

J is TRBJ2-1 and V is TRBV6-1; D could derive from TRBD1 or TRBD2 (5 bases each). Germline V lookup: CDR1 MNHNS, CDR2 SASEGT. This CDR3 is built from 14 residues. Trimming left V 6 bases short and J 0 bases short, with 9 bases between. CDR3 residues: CASSPGTSYNEQFF. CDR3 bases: TGTGCCAGCAGCCCAGGGACCTCCTACAATGAGCAGTTCTTC.

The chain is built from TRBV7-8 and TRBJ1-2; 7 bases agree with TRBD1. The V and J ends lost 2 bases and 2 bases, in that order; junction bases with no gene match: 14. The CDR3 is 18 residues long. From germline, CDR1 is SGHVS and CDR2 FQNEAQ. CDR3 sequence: CASSLRVLGTAPNYGYTF. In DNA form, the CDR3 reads TGTGCCAGCAGCTTACGAGTACTAGGGACAGCACCAAACTATGGCTACACCTTC.

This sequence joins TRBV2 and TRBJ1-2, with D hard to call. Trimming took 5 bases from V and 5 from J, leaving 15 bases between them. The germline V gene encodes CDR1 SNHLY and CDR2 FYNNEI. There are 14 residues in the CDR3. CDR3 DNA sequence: TGTGCCAGCAGTTCTCCGTTTACGAGTTATGGCTACACCTTC. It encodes CASSSPFTSYGYTF.

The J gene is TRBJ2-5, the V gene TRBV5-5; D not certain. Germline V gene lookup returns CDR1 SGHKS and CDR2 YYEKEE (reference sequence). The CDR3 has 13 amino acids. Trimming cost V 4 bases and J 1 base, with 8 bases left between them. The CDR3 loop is CASSQESQETQYF. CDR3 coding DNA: TGTGCCAGCAGCCAAGAGTCCCAAGAGACCCAGTACTTC. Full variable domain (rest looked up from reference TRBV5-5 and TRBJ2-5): DAGVTQSPTHLIKTRGQQVTLRCSPISGHKSVSWYQQVLGQGPQFIFQYYEKEERGRGNFPDRFSARQFPNYSSELNVNALLLGDSALYLCASSQESQETQYFGPGTRLLVL.

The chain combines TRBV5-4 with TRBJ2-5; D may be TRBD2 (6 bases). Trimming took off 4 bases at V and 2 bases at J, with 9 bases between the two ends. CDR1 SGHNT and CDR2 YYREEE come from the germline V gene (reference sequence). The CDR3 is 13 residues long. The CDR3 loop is CASSRTNQETQYF. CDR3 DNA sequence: TGTGCCAGCAGCCGGACTAATCAAGAGACCCAGTACTTC.

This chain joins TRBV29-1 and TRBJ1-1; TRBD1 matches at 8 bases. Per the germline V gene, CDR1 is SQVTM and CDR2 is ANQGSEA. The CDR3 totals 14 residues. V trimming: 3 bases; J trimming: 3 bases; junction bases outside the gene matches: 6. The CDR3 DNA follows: TGCAGCGTTGAGCGACAGGGGAAGGACACTGAAGCTTTCTTT. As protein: CSVERQGKDTEAFF.

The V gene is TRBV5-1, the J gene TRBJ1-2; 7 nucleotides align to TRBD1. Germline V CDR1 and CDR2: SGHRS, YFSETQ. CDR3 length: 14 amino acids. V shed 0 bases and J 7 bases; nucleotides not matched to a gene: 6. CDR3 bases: TGCGCCAGCAGCTTGGGACAGGGTCTTGGTGGCTACACCTTC. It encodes CASSLGQGLGGYTF. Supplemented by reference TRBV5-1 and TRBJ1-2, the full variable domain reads KAGVTQTPRYLIKTRGQQVTLSCSPISGHRSVSWYQQTPGQGLQFLFEYFSETQRNKGNFPGRFSGRQFSNSRSEMNVSTLELGDSALYLCASSLGQGLGGYTFGSGTRLTVV.

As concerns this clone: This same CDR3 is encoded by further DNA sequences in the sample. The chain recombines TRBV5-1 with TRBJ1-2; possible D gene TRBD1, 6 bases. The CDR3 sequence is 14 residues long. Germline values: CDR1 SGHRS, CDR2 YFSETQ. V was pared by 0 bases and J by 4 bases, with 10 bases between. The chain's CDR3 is CASSLEGRGYGYTF. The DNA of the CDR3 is TGCGCCAGCAGCTTGGAAGGCAGGGGCTATGGCTACACCTTC.

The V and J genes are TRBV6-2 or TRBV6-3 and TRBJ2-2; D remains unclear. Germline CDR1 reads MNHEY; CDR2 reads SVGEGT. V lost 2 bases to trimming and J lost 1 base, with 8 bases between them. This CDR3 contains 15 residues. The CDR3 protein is CASSYVSGNTGELFF. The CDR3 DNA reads TGTGCCAGCAGTTACGTTAGTGGGAACACCGGGGAGCTGTTTTTT.

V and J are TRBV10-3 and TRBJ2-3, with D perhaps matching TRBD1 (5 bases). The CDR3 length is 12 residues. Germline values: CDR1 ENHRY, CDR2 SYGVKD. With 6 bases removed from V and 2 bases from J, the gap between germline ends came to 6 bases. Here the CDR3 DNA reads TGTGCCATCAGGGGGCCCACAGATACGCAGTATTTT. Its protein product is CAIRGPTDTQYF.

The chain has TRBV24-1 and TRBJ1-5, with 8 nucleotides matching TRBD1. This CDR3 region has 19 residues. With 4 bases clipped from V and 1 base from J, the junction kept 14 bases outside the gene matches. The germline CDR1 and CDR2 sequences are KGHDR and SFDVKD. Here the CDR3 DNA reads TGTGCCACCAGTGAGGAAAGGACAGGGACCCTGTTGAGCAATCAGCCCCAGCATTTT. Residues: CATSEERTGTLLSNQPQHF.

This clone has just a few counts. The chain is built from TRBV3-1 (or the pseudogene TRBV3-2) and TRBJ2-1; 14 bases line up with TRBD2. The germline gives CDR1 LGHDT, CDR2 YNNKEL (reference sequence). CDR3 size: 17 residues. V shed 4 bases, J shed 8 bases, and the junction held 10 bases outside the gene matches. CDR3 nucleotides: TGTGCCAGCAGCCTTTACGGACTAGCGGGGGGTCAGGATGAGCAGTTCTTC. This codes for CASSLYGLAGGQDEQFF.

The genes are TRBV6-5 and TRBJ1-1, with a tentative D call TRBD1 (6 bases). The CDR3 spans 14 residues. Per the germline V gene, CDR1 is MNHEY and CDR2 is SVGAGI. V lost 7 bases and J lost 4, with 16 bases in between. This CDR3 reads CASILGALSTEAFF. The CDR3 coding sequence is TGTGCCAGCATACTGGGGGCGCTAAGCACTGAAGCTTTCTTT.

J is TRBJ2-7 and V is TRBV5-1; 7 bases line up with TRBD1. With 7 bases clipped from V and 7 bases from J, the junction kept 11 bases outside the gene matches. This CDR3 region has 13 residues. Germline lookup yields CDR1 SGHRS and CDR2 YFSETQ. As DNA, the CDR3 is TGCGCCAGCCGTCGACAGGGAATAGGGGAGCAGTACTTC. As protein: CASRRQGIGEQYF.

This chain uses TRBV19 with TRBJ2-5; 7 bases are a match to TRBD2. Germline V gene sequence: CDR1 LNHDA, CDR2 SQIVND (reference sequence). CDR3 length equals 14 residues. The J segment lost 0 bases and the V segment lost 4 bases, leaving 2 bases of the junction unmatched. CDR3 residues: CASSSGGNQETQYF. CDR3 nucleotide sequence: TGTGCCAGTAGTAGCGGGGGAAACCAAGAGACCCAGTACTTC.